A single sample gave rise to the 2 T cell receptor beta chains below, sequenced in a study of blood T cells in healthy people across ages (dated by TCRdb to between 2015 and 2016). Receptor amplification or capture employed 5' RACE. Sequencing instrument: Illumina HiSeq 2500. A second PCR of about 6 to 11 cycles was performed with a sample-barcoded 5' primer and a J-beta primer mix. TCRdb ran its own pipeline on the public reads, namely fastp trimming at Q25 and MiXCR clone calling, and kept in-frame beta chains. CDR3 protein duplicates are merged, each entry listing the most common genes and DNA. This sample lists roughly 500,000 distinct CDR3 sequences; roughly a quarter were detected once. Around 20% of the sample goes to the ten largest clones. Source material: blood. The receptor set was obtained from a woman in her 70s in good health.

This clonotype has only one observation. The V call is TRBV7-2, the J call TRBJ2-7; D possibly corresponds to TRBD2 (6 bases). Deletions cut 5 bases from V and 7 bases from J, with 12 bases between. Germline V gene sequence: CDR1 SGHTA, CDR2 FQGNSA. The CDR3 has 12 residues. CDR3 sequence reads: CASSALAGEQYF. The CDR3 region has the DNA TGTGCCAGCAGCGCTCTCGCGGGGGAGCAGTACTTC.

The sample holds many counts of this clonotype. CDR3 nucleotides: TGCGCCAGCACCAGCTTTATGGGTCCCGAAGAGACCCAGTACTTC. It translates to CASTSFMGPEETQYF. The chain employs TRBV5-1 and TRBJ2-5, with D unclear. V lost 6 bases to trimming and J lost 3 bases, with 18 bases between them. CDR3 length: 15 amino acids. The germline gives CDR1 SGHRS, CDR2 YFSETQ.